These 6 T cell receptor beta chains came from one sample sequenced in a study of T cells in narcolepsy. Some clones are missing from TCRdb's copy, which holds only in-frame ones; the method was immunoSEQ multiplex PCR. Seen here are about 32,000 clones, around 75% observed once, and the top ten hold 1.1%. The source material was CD45RA- memory CD4+ T cells from PBMCs. The receptors were gathered from a human donor with narcolepsy.

The chain employs TRBV11-3 and TRBJ1-1, with 7 bases fitting TRBD1. Germline V gives CDR1 SGHNT, CDR2 YENEEA. Trimming at V came to 5 bases and at J to 6 bases, leaving 9 bases not matched to a gene. The CDR3 spans 14 residues. The CDR3 DNA reads as TGTGCCAGCAGCCCGAAGGCCACAGGGGCTGAAGCTTTCTTT. The encoded protein is CASSPKATGAEAFF.

The chain recombines TRBV30 with TRBJ2-2; 8 positions agree with TRBD2. With 4 bases clipped from V and 0 bases from J, the junction kept 10 bases outside the gene matches. The CDR3 extends over 17 amino acids. Germline values: CDR1 GTSNPN, CDR2 SVGIG (reference sequence). In nucleotides, the CDR3 is TGTGCCTGGAATAAACTCCGGGGGGGCCCGAACACCGGGGAGCTGTTTTTT. Protein product: CAWNKLRGGPNTGELFF.

This clone was seen a few times. This chain uses TRBV29-1 with TRBJ2-7, with TRBD2 matching 10 bases. V lost 3 bases, J lost 5 bases, and 7 bases stayed unmatched. CDR3 length: 14 residues. Germline V lookup: CDR1 SQVTM, CDR2 ANQGSEA. This chain's CDR3 is CSVDSSGRSDEQYF. CDR3 nucleotide sequence: TGCAGCGTTGATTCTAGCGGGAGAAGTGACGAGCAGTACTTC.

The chain couples TRBV7-2 to TRBJ2-1; the D gene is possibly TRBD2 (5 bases). The CDR3 has 13 amino acids. Trimming took 1 base from V and 7 from J, leaving 8 bases between them. Germline-derived CDR1 and CDR2 are SGHTA and FQGNSA. CDR3 in DNA: TGTGCCAGCAGCTTAGTACGAGGGAATGAGCAGTTCTTC. It translates to CASSLVRGNEQFF.

The V and J genes are TRBV18 and TRBJ2-7; TRBD2 matches 8 bases. The CDR3 runs 15 residues. CDR1 and CDR2 (germline): KGHSH, LQKENI. Unmatched junction bases numbered 5, after V lost 2 bases and J lost 2 bases. The CDR3 sequence: CASSPKTSGTYEQYF. The DNA for the CDR3 is TGTGCCAGCTCACCAAAAACTAGCGGTACCTACGAGCAGTACTTC.

About this clone: The sample carries other DNA sequences with the same CDR3. The chain couples TRBV30 to TRBJ2-5; 13 nucleotides match TRBD2. This CDR3 contains 14 residues. CDR1 is GTSNPN and CDR2 is SVGIG in the germline V gene (reference sequence). The J segment lost 4 bases and the V segment lost 1 base, leaving 0 bases of the junction unmatched. As DNA, the CDR3 is TGTGCCTGGAGTGGACTAGCGGGAGGAGAGACCCAGTACTTC. Translating it yields CAWSGLAGGETQYF.